The rows below give T cell receptor beta chains drawn from one sample of a study of metastatic and nonmetastatic thyroid tumors. TCRdb re-processed the PCR reads through MiXCR. The sample carries approximately 7,900 clones, under 30% recorded once. What was sequenced was adjacent normal tissue. The receptor source for this set is a female donor with papillary thyroid cancer or a benign thyroid nodule (not recorded which). Some clones in this sample may be carry-over from other donors' samples. Each CDR3 is given with its conserved first and last residue. The D gene is left open where the match is weak. Only part of the rows carry a size: once, few, many, or a class if the clone is expanded.

J: TRBJ1-2; size: once; V: TRBV7-9; D: .; CDR3: CASRPDGTYGYTF; DNA: TGTGCCAGCAGACCAGACGGGACTTATGGCTACACCTTC
J: TRBJ2-1; size: large; V: TRBV4-1; D: TRBD2; CDR3: CASSMRGAPDEQFF; DNA: TGCGCCAGCAGCATGCGGGGGGCGCCCGATGAGCAGTTCTTC
J: TRBJ2-1; size: few; V: TRBV20-1; D: .; CDR3: CSARDFNSYNEQFF; DNA: TGCAGTGCACGGGACTTCAACTCCTACAATGAGCAGTTCTTC
J: TRBJ1-2; size: .; V: TRBV20-1; D: TRBD1; CDR3: CSARETGGGDGYTF; DNA: TGCAGTGCTAGAGAAACAGGGGGAGGGGATGGCTACACCTTC
J: TRBJ2-7; size: few; V: TRBV7-2; D: .; CDR3: CASSLAHSYEQYF; DNA: TGTGCCAGCAGCTTAGCGCACTCCTACGAGCAGTACTTC
J: TRBJ1-2; size: few; V: TRBV12-5; D: .; CDR3: CASGFGTTYGYTF; DNA: TGTGCTAGTGGTTTTGGGACAACCTACGGCTACACCTTC
J: TRBJ2-6; size: medium-sized; V: TRBV5-1; D: .; CDR3: CASSLAGGRTGANVLTF; DNA: TGCGCCAGCAGCTTGGCCGGGGGACGTACTGGGGCCAACGTCCTGACTTTC
J: TRBJ2-3; size: few; V: TRBV12-3/TRBV12-4; D: .; CDR3: CASSFRADTQYF; DNA: TGTGCCAGCAGTTTCAGGGCAGATACGCAGTATTTT
J: TRBJ2-2; size: .; V: TRBV6-1; D: .; CDR3: CASRWGKGSITGELIF; DNA: .
J: TRBJ2-1; size: .; V: TRBV19; D: .; CDR3: CASSSIRVPEGSYNEQFF; DNA: TGTGCCAGTAGTAGTATCCGCGTCCCAGAGGGCTCCTACAATGAGCAGTTCTTC
J: TRBJ1-6; size: .; V: TRBV27; D: .; CDR3: CPSILIGGGNSPLHF; DNA: TGTCCCAGCATTTTAATTGGGGGTGGCAATTCACCCCTCCACTTT
J: TRBJ2-2; size: many; V: TRBV19; D: .; CDR3: CASTPDRAGELFF; DNA: TGTGCCAGTACCCCGGACCGGGCCGGGGAGCTGTTTTTT
J: TRBJ2-7; size: .; V: TRBV20-1; D: .; CDR3: CSASGQATYEQYF; DNA: TGCAGTGCTAGCGGGCAGGCCACCTACGAGCAGTACTTC
J: TRBJ2-3; size: medium-sized; V: TRBV6-4; D: .; CDR3: CASSVFHTDTQYF; DNA: TGTGCCAGCAGTGTCTTTCACACAGATACGCAGTATTTT
J: TRBJ1-3; size: .; V: TRBV30; D: TRBD1; CDR3: CAWSTGGGNTIYF; DNA: TGTGCCTGGAGTACAGGGGGAGGAAACACCATATATTTT
J: TRBJ2-7; size: .; V: TRBV5-1; D: .; CDR3: CASSPDGAYEQYF; DNA: TGCGCCAGCAGCCCTGACGGCGCCTACGAGCAGTACTTC
J: TRBJ2-1; size: .; V: TRBV5-1; D: .; CDR3: CASSLDRFSNEQFF; DNA: TGCGCCAGCAGCTTGGACAGGTTTTCCAATGAGCAGTTCTTC
J: TRBJ2-3; size: .; V: TRBV27; D: .; CDR3: CASSLAGGITDTQYF; DNA: TGTGCCAGCTCGCTAGCTGGAGGGATCACAGATACGCAGTATTTT
J: TRBJ2-2; size: few; V: TRBV12-3/TRBV12-4; D: .; CDR3: CASSFGTGELFF; DNA: TGTGCCAGCAGTTTTGGGACCGGGGAGCTGTTTTTT
J: TRBJ1-5; size: .; V: TRBV5-6; D: .; CDR3: CASSFRGDNQPQHF; DNA: TGTGCCAGCAGCTTCAGAGGGGACAATCAGCCCCAGCATTTT
J: TRBJ2-7; size: medium-sized; V: TRBV6-5; D: TRBD1; CDR3: CASSYFRDRGDYEQYF; DNA: TGTGCCAGCAGTTACTTCCGGGACAGGGGTGACTACGAGCAGTACTTC
J: TRBJ2-5; size: .; V: TRBV6-1; D: .; CDR3: CASSESISPAYF; DNA: TGTGCCAGCAGTGAAAGTATATCTCCCGCGTACTTC
J: TRBJ2-3; size: many; V: TRBV19; D: .; CDR3: CASSISRGRQYF; DNA: TGTGCCAGTAGTATAAGCCGGGGGAGGCAGTATTTT
J: TRBJ1-6; size: medium-sized; V: TRBV7-3; D: .; CDR3: CASKAGSYNSPLHF; DNA: TGTGCCAGCAAGGCCGGATCCTATAATTCACCCCTCCACTTT
J: TRBJ1-5; size: .; V: TRBV11-2; D: TRBD1; CDR3: CASSSGTGDSQPQHF; DNA: TGTGCCAGCAGCTCCGGGACAGGGGATAGTCAGCCCCAGCATTTT
J: TRBJ2-3; size: medium-sized; V: TRBV7-1; D: TRBD2; CDR3: CASSSDPERLAGGPTDTQYF; DNA: TGTGCCAGCAGCTCAGACCCAGAGCGACTAGCGGGGGGCCCCACAGATACGCAGTATTTT
J: TRBJ1-2; size: many; V: TRBV15; D: TRBD1; CDR3: CATSREGDRYGYTF; DNA: TGTGCCACCAGCAGAGAGGGGGACAGATATGGCTACACCTTC
J: TRBJ1-6; size: many; V: TRBV6-1; D: TRBD1; CDR3: CASTLGQTSSYNSPLHF; DNA: TGTGCCAGCACTTTGGGACAGACCAGCTCCTATAATTCACCCCTCCACTTT
J: TRBJ2-1; size: .; V: TRBV24-1; D: .; CDR3: CATSDLTAQFF; DNA: TGTGCCACCAGTGATTTGACAGCCCAGTTCTTC
J: TRBJ2-3; size: many; V: TRBV7-9; D: TRBD2; CDR3: CASSLSGGGYTQYF; DNA: TGTGCCAGCAGCCTAAGCGGGGGAGGCTATACGCAGTATTTT
J: TRBJ2-2; size: many; V: TRBV5-6; D: .; CDR3: CASSLWTWGTGELFF; DNA: TGTGCCAGCAGCTTGTGGACCTGGGGCACCGGGGAGCTGTTTTTT
J: TRBJ1-4; size: .; V: TRBV5-5; D: .; CDR3: CASSWDNEKLFF; DNA: TGTGCCAGCAGCTGGGACAATGAAAAACTGTTTTTT
J: TRBJ2-2; size: medium-sized; V: TRBV2; D: .; CDR3: CASSIRVGELFF; DNA: TGTGCCAGCAGTATCAGGGTCGGGGAGCTGTTTTTT
J: TRBJ1-1; size: few; V: TRBV6-1; D: .; CDR3: CASSLSGASTEAFF; DNA: TGTGCCAGCAGTTTGTCAGGGGCGAGCACTGAAGCTTTCTTT
J: TRBJ1-2; size: .; V: TRBV5-1; D: .; CDR3: CASGTNYGYTF; DNA: TGCGCCAGCGGGACAAACTATGGCTACACCTTC
J: TRBJ1-2; size: .; V: TRBV11-2; D: .; CDR3: CASSLEGGRHGYTF; DNA: TGTGCCAGCAGCTTAGAAGGGGGAAGACATGGCTACACCTTC
J: TRBJ1-2; size: few; V: TRBV20-1; D: .; CDR3: CSVLDGDYGYTF; DNA: TGCAGTGTCCTGGACGGTGATTATGGCTACACCTTC
J: TRBJ1-5; size: many; V: TRBV20-1; D: TRBD1; CDR3: CSAVRQGELNQPQHF; DNA: TGCAGTGCGGTTAGACAGGGAGAATTGAATCAGCCCCAGCATTTT
J: TRBJ2-3; size: once; V: TRBV5-6; D: .; CDR3: CASSSKGRGARDTQYF; DNA: TGTGCCAGCAGCTCCAAAGGGAGGGGGGCGAGGGATACGCAGTATTTT
J: TRBJ1-2; size: few; V: TRBV12-3/TRBV12-4; D: .; CDR3: CASSVLPGGYTF; DNA: TGTGCCAGCAGCGTACTCCCCGGTGGCTACACCTTC
J: TRBJ2-7; size: few; V: TRBV28; D: TRBD1; CDR3: CASSPWTGPGAYEQYF; DNA: TGTGCCAGCAGCCCTTGGACAGGGCCAGGTGCCTACGAGCAGTACTTC
J: TRBJ2-7; size: .; V: TRBV9; D: .; CDR3: CACSVEDGQETYEQYF; DNA: .
J: TRBJ2-1; size: .; V: TRBV20-1; D: TRBD2; CDR3: CSARPGGSNEQFF; DNA: TGCAGTGCCCGACCGGGGGGATCCAATGAGCAGTTCTTC
J: TRBJ1-1; size: .; V: TRBV11-2; D: .; CDR3: CASSLPLWGANTEAFF; DNA: TGTGCCAGCAGCCTACCCTTGTGGGGGGCTAACACTGAAGCTTTCTTT
J: TRBJ1-5; size: medium-sized; V: TRBV10-2; D: .; CDR3: CASRPGLYQPQHF; DNA: TGCGCCAGCCGTCCAGGCCTGTATCAGCCCCAGCATTTT
J: TRBJ2-1; size: .; V: TRBV9; D: TRBD1; CDR3: CASSVRGTGDSYNEQFF; DNA: TGTGCCAGCAGCGTACGAGGGACAGGGGACTCCTACAATGAGCAGTTCTTC
J: TRBJ2-1; size: .; V: TRBV11-1; D: TRBD2; CDR3: CASSWSGSEANEQFF; DNA: TGTGCCAGCAGCTGGAGCGGGAGCGAGGCCAATGAGCAGTTCTTC
J: TRBJ2-2; size: few; V: TRBV11-1; D: TRBD1; CDR3: CASSFDRAIFTGELVF; DNA: TGTGCCAGCAGCTTCGACAGGGCCATCTTCACCGGTGAGCTGGTTTTT
J: TRBJ2-1; size: many; V: TRBV19; D: TRBD1; CDR3: CASSIGRGGIFYNEQFF; DNA: TGTGCCAGTAGTATAGGGAGAGGGGGCATTTTCTACAATGAGCAGTTCTTC
J: TRBJ2-7; size: .; V: TRBV20-1; D: .; CDR3: CSASSGPQGGYEQYF; DNA: TGCAGTGCGAGCTCCGGGCCCCAGGGGGGCTACGAGCAGTACTTC
J: TRBJ2-1; size: .; V: TRBV20-1; D: TRBD2; CDR3: CSALRLAGGPNEQFF; DNA: TGCAGTGCTCTAAGACTAGCGGGAGGGCCGAATGAGCAGTTCTTC
J: TRBJ1-3; size: .; V: TRBV6-5; D: TRBD1; CDR3: CASSHSTGLSGNTIYF; DNA: TGTGCCAGCAGTCACTCGACAGGGTTGAGTGGAAACACCATATATTTT
J: TRBJ1-2; size: few; V: TRBV20-1; D: TRBD1; CDR3: CSARDPTTGWGLGYTF; DNA: TGCAGTGCTAGAGATCCCACGACAGGGTGGGGTCTAGGCTACACCTTC
J: TRBJ2-7; size: .; V: TRBV20-1; D: TRBD2; CDR3: CSARPGTSGPSYEQYF; DNA: TGCAGTGCTAGGCCAGGGACTAGCGGGCCGTCCTACGAGCAGTACTTC
J: TRBJ1-4; size: many; V: TRBV18; D: .; CDR3: CASPLTGLGEELFF; DNA: TGTGCCAGCCCACTTACAGGGCTTGGCGAAGAACTGTTTTTT